The rows below give T cell receptor beta chains drawn from one sample of a study of T cell responses to AZD1222 COVID-19 vaccine. The repertoire was sequenced with immunoSEQ multiplex PCR; TCRdb's copy has only in-frame clones and lacks some. The table shows over 100,000 clones, with about 88% occurring only once. The sample in question was peripheral blood, obtained on day 0 of AZD1222 vaccination. These receptors all come from an adult in good health. Each CDR3 is given with its conserved first and last residue. The D gene is left open where the match is weak. Expanded clones get a size class; other rows say once, few or many, or leave the size out.

>-|-|TRBV5-1|TRBJ2-7
TGCGCCAGCAGCTTGGACGGGTTTGGCGAGCAGTACTTC
CASSLDGFGEQYF
>TRBD2|-|TRBV5-8|TRBJ2-1
TGTGCCAGCAGCTTGGACCCTAGCGGATCCTACAATGAGCAGTTCTTC
CASSLDPSGSYNEQFF
>TRBD2|-|TRBV29-1|TRBJ2-1
TGCAGCGTCAGGGAGGGCCGGAACAATGAGCAGTTCTTC
CSVREGRNNEQFF
>TRBD1|-|TRBV6-7|TRBJ1-4
TGTGCCAGCAGTTACTCTCGACACAGGGGAGGTGAAAAACTGTTTTTT
CASSYSRHRGGEKLFF
>-|-|TRBV20-1|TRBJ1-5
TGCAGTGCTAGTGGGGGGGCTCAGCCCCAGCATTTT
CSASGGAQPQHF
>-|-|TRBV18|TRBJ1-5
TGTGCCAGCTCACAGACTATTAGCAATCAGCCCCAGCATTTT
CASSQTISNQPQHF
>-|-|TRBV7-2|TRBJ1-1
TGTGCCAGCAGCTTGCTACAGGGGAACACTGAAGCTTTCTTT
CASSLLQGNTEAFF
>-|once|TRBV7-3|TRBJ2-2
TGTGCCAGCAGCCCCTTGGGACGTTCGGGCGGGGAGCTGTTTTTT
CASSPLGRSGGELFF
>TRBD1|-|TRBV5-6|TRBJ1-5
TGTGCCAGCAGCCCGACAGGGGCTAGCAATCAGCCCCAGCATTTT
CASSPTGASNQPQHF
>-|few|TRBV3-1/TRBV3-2|TRBJ1-1
TGTGCCAGCAGCCAGGTCCCCAGGAAAGCTTTCTTT
CASSQVPRKAFF